The clone carrying this T cell receptor (beta chain) was observed a few times. Localized lung adenocarcinoma, a non-small cell lung cancer, affected the donors. The sample originates from a study of CD4 and CD8 cells across lung adenocarcinoma regions. The CDR3 length is 14 residues. The germline V gene encodes CDR1 MNHNS and CDR2 SASEGT. Trimming took off 4 bases at V and 2 bases at J, with 11 bases between the two ends. TCRdb fed the PCR reads into MiXCR, producing one record per CDR3 protein. The sample has 4,900 or so distinct CDR3 sequences, about 60% seen once. The genes are TRBV6-1 and TRBJ2-5, with D possibly matching TRBD1 (5 bases). The sequence was collected from a male donor with lung adenocarcinoma. The CD4 and CD8 labels of this study may be unreliable. Sequenced material: CD4+ T cells from the center of a lung tumor. Here the CDR3 DNA reads TGTGCCAGCAGTGGTGGGGCCTTACAAGAGACCCAGTACTTC. Residues: CASSGGALQETQYF.